This TCR beta chain originates from a study of OX40 agonist ivuxolimab in advanced cancers. Study-wide context: Treatment of patients was with ivuxolimab, an agonistic anti-OX40 (CD134) antibody. Dose-escalation cases comprised hepatocellular carcinoma, melanoma, renal cell or head and neck cancer. Aged about 23 to 90 with a mean of about 63 years, they were 75% to 85% male. Study results and caveats: Expanded clones tended on average to be more numerous among CD8+ T cells than CD4+.

On this clone itself: Its matching antigen is unknown.

The assay was immunoSEQ multiplex PCR, and TCRdb's table has in-frame clones only and misses some. The table includes around 46,000 clones, more than 85% detected once. V was pared by 0 bases and J by 6 bases, with 12 bases between. The length of the CDR3 is 15 residues. From germline, CDR1 is MGHRA and CDR2 YSYEKL. The receptor's source is an adult with an advanced solid tumor such as melanoma, head and neck, liver or kidney cancer. The sample consisted of CD4+ or CD8+ T cells sorted from blood, taken in a trial of the OX40 agonist ivuxolimab. The chain joins TRBV4-1 to TRBJ1-5; TRBD1 might be the D (5 bases). The CDR3 is CASSQDWGTGQPQHF. CDR3 DNA sequence: TGCGCCAGCAGCCAAGATTGGGGGACCGGTCAGCCCCAGCATTTT.